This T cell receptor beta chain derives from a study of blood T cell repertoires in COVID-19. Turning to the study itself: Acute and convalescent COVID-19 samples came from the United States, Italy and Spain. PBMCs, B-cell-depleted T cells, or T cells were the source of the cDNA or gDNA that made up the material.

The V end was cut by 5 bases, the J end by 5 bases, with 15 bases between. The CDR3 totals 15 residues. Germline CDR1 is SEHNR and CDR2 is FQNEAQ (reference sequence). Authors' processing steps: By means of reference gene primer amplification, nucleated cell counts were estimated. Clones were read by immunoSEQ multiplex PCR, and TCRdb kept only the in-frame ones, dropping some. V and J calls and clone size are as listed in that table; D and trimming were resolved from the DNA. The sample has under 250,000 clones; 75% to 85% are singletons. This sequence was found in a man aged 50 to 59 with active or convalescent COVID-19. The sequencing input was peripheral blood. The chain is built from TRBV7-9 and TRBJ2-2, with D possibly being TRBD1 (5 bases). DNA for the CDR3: TGTGCCAGCAGCCCTAGGATGGGGCGGACCGGGGAGCTGTTTTTT. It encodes CASSPRMGRTGELFF.